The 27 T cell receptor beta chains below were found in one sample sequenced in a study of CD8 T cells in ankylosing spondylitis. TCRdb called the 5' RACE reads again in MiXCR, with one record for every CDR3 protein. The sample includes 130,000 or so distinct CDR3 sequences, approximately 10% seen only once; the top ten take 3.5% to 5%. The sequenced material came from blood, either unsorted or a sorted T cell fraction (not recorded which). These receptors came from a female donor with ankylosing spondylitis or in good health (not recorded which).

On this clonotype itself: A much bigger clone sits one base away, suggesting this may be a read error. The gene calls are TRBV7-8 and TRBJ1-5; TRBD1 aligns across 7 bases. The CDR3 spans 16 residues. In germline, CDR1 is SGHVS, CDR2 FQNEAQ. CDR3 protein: CASSSRGTDSNQPQDF. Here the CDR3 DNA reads TGTGCCAGCAGCTCGAGGGGGACAGATAGCAATCAGCCCCAGGATTTT. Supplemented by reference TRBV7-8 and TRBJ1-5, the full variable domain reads GAGVSQSPRYKVAKRGQDVALRCDPISGHVSLFWYQQALGQGPEFLTYFQNEAQLDKSGLPSDRFFAERPEGSVSTLKIQRTQQEDSAVYLCASSSRGTDSNQPQDFGDGTRLSIL.

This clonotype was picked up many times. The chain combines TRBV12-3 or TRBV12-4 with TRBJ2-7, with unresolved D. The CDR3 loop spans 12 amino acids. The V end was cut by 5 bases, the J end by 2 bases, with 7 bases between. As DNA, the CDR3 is TGTGCCAGCAGTAGGCAGACCTACGAGCAGTACTTC. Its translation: CASSRQTYEQYF.

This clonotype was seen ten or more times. The CDR3 bases are TGTGCCAGCAGCCACCGGGTGGTGGACAATGAGCAGTTCTTC. Its protein is CASSHRVVDNEQFF. The rearrangement uses TRBV5-6 and TRBJ2-1; D is unresolved. V shed 4 bases and J shed 5 bases, with 13 bases lying between them. This CDR3 is 14 amino acids long. Germline lookup yields CDR1 SGHDT and CDR2 YYEEEE.

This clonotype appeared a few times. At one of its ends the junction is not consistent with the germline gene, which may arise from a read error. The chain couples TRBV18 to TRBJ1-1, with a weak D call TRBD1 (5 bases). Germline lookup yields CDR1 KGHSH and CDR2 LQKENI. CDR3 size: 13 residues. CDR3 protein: CTSSKGLYTEAFF. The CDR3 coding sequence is TGTACCAGCTCGAAGGGGTTGTACACTGAAGCTTTCTTT.

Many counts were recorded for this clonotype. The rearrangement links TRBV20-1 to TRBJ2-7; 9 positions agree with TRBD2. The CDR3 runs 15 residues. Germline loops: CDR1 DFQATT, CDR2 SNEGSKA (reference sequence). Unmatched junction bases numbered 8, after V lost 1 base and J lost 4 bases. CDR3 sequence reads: CSARVPAGGKYEQYF. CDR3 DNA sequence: TGCAGTGCTAGAGTTCCAGCGGGAGGTAAATACGAGCAGTACTTC.

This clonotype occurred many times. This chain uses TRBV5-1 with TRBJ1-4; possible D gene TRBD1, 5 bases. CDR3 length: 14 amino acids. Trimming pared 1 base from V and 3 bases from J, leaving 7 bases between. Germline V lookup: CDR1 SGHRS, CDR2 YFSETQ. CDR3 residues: CASSLPGPNEKLFF. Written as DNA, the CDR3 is TGCGCCAGCAGCTTGCCGGGACCTAATGAAAAACTGTTTTTT.

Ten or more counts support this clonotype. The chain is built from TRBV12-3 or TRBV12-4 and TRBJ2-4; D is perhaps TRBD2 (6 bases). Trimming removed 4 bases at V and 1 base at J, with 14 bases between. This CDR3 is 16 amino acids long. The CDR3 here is CASSWVAAPAKNIQYF. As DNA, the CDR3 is TGTGCCAGCAGTTGGGTAGCGGCCCCCGCCAAAAACATTCAGTACTTC.

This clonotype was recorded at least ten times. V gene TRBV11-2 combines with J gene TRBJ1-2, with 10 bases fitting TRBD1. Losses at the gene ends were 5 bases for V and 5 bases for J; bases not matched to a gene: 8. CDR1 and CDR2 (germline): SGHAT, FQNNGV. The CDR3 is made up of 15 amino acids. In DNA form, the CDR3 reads TGTGCCAGCAGCCCCTCGGGGACAGGGGCATATGGCTACACCTTC. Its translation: CASSPSGTGAYGYTF.

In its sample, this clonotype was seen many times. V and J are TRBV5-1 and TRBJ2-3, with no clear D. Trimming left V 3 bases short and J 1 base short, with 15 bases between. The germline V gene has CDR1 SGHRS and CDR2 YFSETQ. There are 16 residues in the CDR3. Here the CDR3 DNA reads TGCGCCAGCAGCTCCGGAGCTGGGGTGGGCACAGATACGCAGTATTTT. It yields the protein CASSSGAGVGTDTQYF.

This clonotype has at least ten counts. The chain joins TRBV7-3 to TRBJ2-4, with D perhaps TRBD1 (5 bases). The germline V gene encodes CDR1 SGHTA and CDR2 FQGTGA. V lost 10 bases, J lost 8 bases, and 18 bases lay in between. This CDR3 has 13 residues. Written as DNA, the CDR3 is TGTGCCACCTCCAGGACCCCACAGGACATTCAGTACTTC. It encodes CATSRTPQDIQYF.

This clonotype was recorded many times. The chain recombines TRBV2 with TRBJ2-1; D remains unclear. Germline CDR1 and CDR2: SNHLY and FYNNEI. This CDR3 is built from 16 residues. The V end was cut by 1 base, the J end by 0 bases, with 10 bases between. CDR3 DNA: TGTGCCAGCAGTGAAGGAGCAGGAAGCTCCTACAATGAGCAGTTCTTC. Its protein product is CASSEGAGSSYNEQFF.

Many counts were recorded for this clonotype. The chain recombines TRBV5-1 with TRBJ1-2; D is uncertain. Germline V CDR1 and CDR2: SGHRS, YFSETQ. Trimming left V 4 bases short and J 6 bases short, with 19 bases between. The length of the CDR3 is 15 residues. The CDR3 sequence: CASSVLAGTLDGYTF. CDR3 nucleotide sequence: TGCGCCAGCAGCGTCCTAGCCGGTACGTTGGATGGCTACACCTTC.

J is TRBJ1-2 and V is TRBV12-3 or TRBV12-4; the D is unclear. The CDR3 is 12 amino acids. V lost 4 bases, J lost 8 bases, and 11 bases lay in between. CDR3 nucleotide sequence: TGTGCCAGCAGTTGGGATGTGGGAGGCTACACCTTC. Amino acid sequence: CASSWDVGGYTF.

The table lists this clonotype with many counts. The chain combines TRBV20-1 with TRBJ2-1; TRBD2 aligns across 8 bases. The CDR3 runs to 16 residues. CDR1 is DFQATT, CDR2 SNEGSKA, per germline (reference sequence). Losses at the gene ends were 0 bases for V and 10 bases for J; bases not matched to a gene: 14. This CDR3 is CSARDDVAGRDGEQFF. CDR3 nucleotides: TGCAGTGCTAGAGATGATGTAGCGGGAAGGGACGGGGAGCAGTTCTTC.

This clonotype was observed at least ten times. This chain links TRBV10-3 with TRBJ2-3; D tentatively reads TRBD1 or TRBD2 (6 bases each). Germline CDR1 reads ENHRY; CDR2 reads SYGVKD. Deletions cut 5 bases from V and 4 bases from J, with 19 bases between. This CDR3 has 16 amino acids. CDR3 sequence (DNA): TGTGCCATCAGTACTATGAACGGGGGCTCCGCAGATACGCAGTATTTT. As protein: CAISTMNGGSADTQYF.

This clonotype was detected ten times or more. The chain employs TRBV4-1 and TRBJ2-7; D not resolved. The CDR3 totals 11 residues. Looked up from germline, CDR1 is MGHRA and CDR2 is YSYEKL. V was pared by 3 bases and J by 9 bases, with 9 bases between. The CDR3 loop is CASSQSSTQYF. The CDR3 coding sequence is TGCGCCAGCAGCCAGTCCAGTACGCAGTACTTC.

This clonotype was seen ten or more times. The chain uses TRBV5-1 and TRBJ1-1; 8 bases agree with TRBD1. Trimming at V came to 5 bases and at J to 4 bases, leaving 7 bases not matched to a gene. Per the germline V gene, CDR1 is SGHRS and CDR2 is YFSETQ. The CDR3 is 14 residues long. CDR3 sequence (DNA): TGCGCCAGCAGGGAGACAGGGGATGGCACTGAAGCTTTCTTT. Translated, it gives CASRETGDGTEAFF.

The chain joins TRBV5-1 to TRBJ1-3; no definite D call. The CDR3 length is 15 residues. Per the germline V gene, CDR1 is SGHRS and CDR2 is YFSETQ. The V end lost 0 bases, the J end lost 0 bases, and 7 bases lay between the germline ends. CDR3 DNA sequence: TGCGCCAGCAGCTTGGAGGTGAGCTCTGGAAACACCATATATTTT. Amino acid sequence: CASSLEVSSGNTIYF.

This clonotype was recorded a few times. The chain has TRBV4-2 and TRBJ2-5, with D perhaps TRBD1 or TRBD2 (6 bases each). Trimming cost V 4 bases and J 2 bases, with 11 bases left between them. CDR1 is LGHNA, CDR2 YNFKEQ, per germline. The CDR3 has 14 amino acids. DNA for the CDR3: TGTGCCAGCAGCCCCGGAGGGGGGCAAGAGACCCAGTACTTC. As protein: CASSPGGGQETQYF.

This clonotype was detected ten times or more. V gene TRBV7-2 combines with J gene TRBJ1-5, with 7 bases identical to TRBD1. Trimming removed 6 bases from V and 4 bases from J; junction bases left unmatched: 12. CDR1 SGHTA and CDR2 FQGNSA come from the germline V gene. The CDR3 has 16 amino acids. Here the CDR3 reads CASSLRSGGGNQPQHF. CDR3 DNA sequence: TGTGCCAGCAGTTTAAGGTCAGGGGGAGGGAATCAGCCCCAGCATTTT.

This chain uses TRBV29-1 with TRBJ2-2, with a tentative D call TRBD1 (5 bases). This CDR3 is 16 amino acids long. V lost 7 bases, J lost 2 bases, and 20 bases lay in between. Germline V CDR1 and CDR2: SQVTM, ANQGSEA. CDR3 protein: CSGRVEQGYNTGELFF. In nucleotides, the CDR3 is TGCAGCGGAAGGGTCGAGCAGGGATATAACACCGGGGAGCTGTTTTTT.

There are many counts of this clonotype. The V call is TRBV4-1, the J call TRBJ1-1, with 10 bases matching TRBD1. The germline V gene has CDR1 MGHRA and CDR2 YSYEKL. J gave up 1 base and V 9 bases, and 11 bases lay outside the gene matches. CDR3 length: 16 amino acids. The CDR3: CASRTPGQGRNTEAFF. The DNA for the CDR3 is TGCGCCAGTCGTACCCCGGGACAGGGGAGGAACACTGAAGCTTTCTTT.

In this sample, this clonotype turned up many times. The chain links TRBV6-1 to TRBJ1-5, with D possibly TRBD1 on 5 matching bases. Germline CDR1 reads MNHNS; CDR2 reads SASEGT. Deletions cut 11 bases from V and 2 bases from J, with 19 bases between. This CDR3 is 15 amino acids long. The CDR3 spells CAAGGRAIRNQPQHF. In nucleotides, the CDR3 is TGTGCCGCCGGCGGCAGGGCGATCCGCAATCAGCCCCAGCATTTT.

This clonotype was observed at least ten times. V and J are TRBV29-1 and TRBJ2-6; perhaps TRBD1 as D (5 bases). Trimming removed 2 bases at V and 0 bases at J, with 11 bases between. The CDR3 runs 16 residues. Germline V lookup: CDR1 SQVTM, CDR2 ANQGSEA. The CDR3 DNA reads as TGCAGCGTTGAACCGAAGGGGCTCTCTGGGGCCAACGTCCTGACTTTC. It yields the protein CSVEPKGLSGANVLTF. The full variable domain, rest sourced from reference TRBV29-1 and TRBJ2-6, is SAVISQKPSRDICQRGTSLTIQCQVDSQVTMMFWYRQQPGQSLTLIATANQGSEATYESGFVIDKFPISRPNLTFSTLTVSNMSPEDSSIYLCSVEPKGLSGANVLTFGAGSRLTVL.

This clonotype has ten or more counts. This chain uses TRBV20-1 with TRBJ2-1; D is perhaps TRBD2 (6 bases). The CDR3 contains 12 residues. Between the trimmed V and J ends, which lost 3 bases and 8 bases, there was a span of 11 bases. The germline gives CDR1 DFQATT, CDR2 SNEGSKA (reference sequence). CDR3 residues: CSARSEGHEQFF. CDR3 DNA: TGCAGTGCTAGGTCGGAGGGTCATGAGCAGTTCTTC.

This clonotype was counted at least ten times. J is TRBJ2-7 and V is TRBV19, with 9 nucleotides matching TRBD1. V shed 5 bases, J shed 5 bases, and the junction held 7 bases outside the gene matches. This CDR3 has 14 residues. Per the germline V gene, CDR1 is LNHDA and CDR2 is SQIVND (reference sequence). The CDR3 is CASSAGQGWDEQYF. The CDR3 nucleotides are TGTGCCAGTAGTGCGGGACAGGGCTGGGACGAGCAGTACTTC.

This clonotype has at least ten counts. In DNA, the CDR3 is TGTGCCACCAGTGATTTCGGTCAGGGGAGGACCGGGGAGCTGTTTTTT. It codes for CATSDFGQGRTGELFF. This sequence joins TRBV24-1 and TRBJ2-2; D assignment may be TRBD1 or TRBD2 (6 bases each). This CDR3 has 16 amino acids. Trimming removed 1 base from V and 5 bases from J, with 13 bases in between. The germline CDR1 and CDR2 sequences are KGHDR and SFDVKD.